The 3 T cell receptor beta chains in this list originate from one sample, sequenced in a study of blood T cell repertoires in COVID-19 (dated by TCRdb to 2019 to 2021). Receptors were amplified or captured by the immunoSEQ multiplex PCR assay. TCRdb took this table from immuneACCESS and kept in-frame rearrangements with V and J called. Such tables lack part of the clones; where checked against another copy, unresolved V genes explain under half of the gap, and the rest is unexplained. Within this sample are under 200,000 clones, with 65% to 90% of them counted one time only. The top ten hold about 8.2% of the sample. Sequences were obtained from peripheral blood. These receptors came from a man in his 60s with acute or convalescent COVID-19.

V is TRBV27 and J is TRBJ2-1; D may be TRBD2 (6 bases). V shed 3 bases and J shed 0 bases, with 12 bases lying between them. Germline CDR1 and CDR2: MNHEY and SMNVEV (reference sequence). This CDR3 comprises 16 residues. In DNA, the CDR3 is TGTGCCAGCAGTTTTGACGGGAGATTCTCCTACAATGAGCAGTTCTTC. It codes for CASSFDGRFSYNEQFF.

The count of this clone is one. The gene calls are TRBV6-5 and TRBJ1-2, with 9 bases matching TRBD1. Germline V lookup: CDR1 MNHEY, CDR2 SVGAGI. J lost 8 bases, V lost 6 bases, and 7 bases had no gene match. There are 13 residues in the CDR3. The CDR3 loop is CASSRDRDWGYTF. In DNA form, the CDR3 reads TGTGCCAGCAGCCGGGACAGGGACTGGGGCTACACCTTC.

The chain recombines TRBV12-3 or TRBV12-4 with TRBJ1-1; no firm D call. The CDR3 length is 11 residues. V dropped 1 base and J dropped 8 bases, with 5 bases sitting between them. CDR3 bases: TGTGCCAGCAGTTTAGACAACGAAGCTTTCTTT. It specifies CASSLDNEAFF.